This note documents a single T cell receptor beta chain sequence. Its target is unknown. Listed TCR primers, together with previously described methods, were used for the bulk TCR libraries. TCRdb passed the PCR reads through MiXCR, listing each CDR3 protein once. The top ten clones hold about 0.74% of a sample with about 330,000 distinct CDR3 sequences, about 22% of them seen once. The sample originates from a study of molecular identifiers for immune sequencing clone quantification. General study points: Over 97% of CMV-specific effector molecules, but under 1% of naive ones, were in clones above 20 copies.

The CDR3 is 12 residues long. V lost 8 bases to trimming and J lost 3 bases, with 9 bases between them. The TCR comes from a human donor in good health. Some libraries in this study had Jurkat cell RNA spiked in. V usage is TRBV12-3 or TRBV12-4 and J usage is TRBJ2-3; D ambiguous. Material for sequencing was naive CD8+ T cells from blood, with Jurkat cell RNA spiked in. Specified subset: FACS-sorted CD8+CD4-CCR7+CD45RA+ naive T cells. CDR3 bases: TGTGCCAGCGGTTCCGCGACAGATACGCAGTATTTT. Translating gives CASGSATDTQYF.